This T cell receptor (beta chain) stems from a study of blood T cells in healthy people across ages. Study-level background: Capture via template switching afforded approximately one barcoded beta molecule per two T cells. The study's findings and limits: It was found that TCR beta diversity correlated strongly with the percentage of naive T cells. Estimated diversity that came from one million T cells was considered an underestimate.

The CDR3 runs 14 residues. V lost 4 bases and J 5 bases, leaving 9 bases between the germline ends. Germline V CDR1 and CDR2: SGHTA, FQGTGA. Using a J-beta primer mix together with a sample-barcoded 5' primer, a second PCR was run for roughly 7 to 11 cycles. MiXCR, applied by TCRdb to the 5' RACE reads, yields one record per CDR3 protein. The data show roughly 790,000 distinct CDR3 sequences, around 40% seen once. As for this clonotype: Its antigen is still unknown.

The V call is TRBV7-3, the J call TRBJ1-6; TRBD1 might be the D (6 bases). The clonotype was recovered from a woman aged 55-70 years in good health. The source material was blood. The CDR3 DNA sequence: TGTGCCAGCAGCTCGAAGGGGGATAATTCACCCCTCCACTTT. Its protein is CASSSKGDNSPLHF. The complete variable domain, with remaining parts taken from reference TRBV7-3 and TRBJ1-6, reads GAGVSQTPSNKVTEKGKYVELRCDPISGHTALYWYRQSLGQGPEFLIYFQGTGAADDSGLPNDRFFAVRPEGSVSTLKIQRTERGDSAVYLCASSSKGDNSPLHFGNGTRLTVT.